Listed below are T cell receptor beta chains from one sample, sequenced in a study of shared clonotypes between healthy human individuals. TCRdb's table, derived via immunoSEQ multiplex PCR, lists solely in-frame clones and lacks some. The table lists 800,000 to 1,200,000 clones, approximately 80% of them singletons. The sequencing input was memory CD4+ T cells from PBMCs. The receptors derive from a man aged 18-30 years in good health. Some clones in this sample may be carry-over from other donors' samples. Each CDR3 is given with its conserved first and last residue. D genes are given only for firm matches. Rows may omit the clone size; those that give it use once, few, many or a size class.

>TRBV28|TRBJ1-4|.|few
CASGWGGKVEKLFF
TGTGCCAGCGGTTGGGGGGGAAAGGTTGAAAAACTGTTTTTT
>TRBV27|TRBJ2-1|TRBD2|few
CASRRGAYNEQFF
TGTGCCAGCCGTCGGGGGGCCTACAATGAGCAGTTCTTC
>TRBV11-1|TRBJ2-4|.|.
CASSSRGTKNIQYF
TGTGCCAGCAGCTCCAGGGGAACCAAAAACATTCAGTACTTC
>TRBV4-1|TRBJ1-1|.|once
CASSQVQGHPYFTEAFF
TGCGCCAGCAGCCAAGTTCAGGGCCATCCTTACTTCACTGAAGCTTTCTTT
>TRBV5-8|TRBJ1-4|.|.
CASTPGGAGEKLFF
TGTGCCAGCACCCCGGGGGGGGCCGGCGAAAAACTGTTTTTT
>TRBV5-1|TRBJ1-1|.|.
CASSDDQGPEAFF
TGCGCCAGCAGCGACGATCAGGGGCCTGAAGCTTTCTTT
>TRBV11-3|TRBJ2-2|.|once
CASSLSNTGELFF
TGTGCCAGCAGCTTATCGAACACCGGGGAGCTGTTTTTT
>TRBV18|TRBJ1-5|TRBD1|.
CASSQAGGEQPQHF
TGTGCCAGCTCACAGGCAGGGGGGGAACAGCCCCAGCATTTT
>TRBV9|TRBJ1-1|TRBD1|.
CASSSRGVATEAFF
TGTGCCAGCAGTTCCAGGGGGGTGGCCACTGAAGCTTTCTTT
>TRBV28|TRBJ1-6|TRBD1|.
CASSRGTGGNSPLHF
TGTGCCAGCAGCCGGGGGACAGGGGGCAATTCACCCCTCCACTTT
>TRBV7-2|TRBJ1-5|TRBD1|.
CASSFRQGDQPQHF
TGTGCCAGCAGCTTCCGACAGGGCGATCAGCCCCAGCATTTT
>TRBV4-2|TRBJ2-3|.|.
CASSQALAWATDTQYF
TGTGCCAGCAGCCAGGCCCTTGCTTGGGCCACAGATACGCAGTATTTT
>TRBV7-8|TRBJ1-2|.|.
CASSPLFYGYTF
TGTGCCAGCAGCCCCCTTTTCTATGGCTACACCTTC
>TRBV28|TRBJ1-1|.|.
CASSLGGGNTEAFF
TGTGCCAGCAGTTTGGGGGGCGGGAACACTGAAGCTTTCTTT
>TRBV28|TRBJ1-4|TRBD1|.
CASSPMTGLGTSNEKLFF
TGTGCCAGCAGCCCGATGACAGGGTTGGGGACCTCGAATGAAAAACTGTTTTTT
>TRBV2|TRBJ2-5|.|.
CASSVGPGGETQYF
TGTGCCAGCAGTGTCGGGCCAGGGGGGGAGACCCAGTACTTC
>TRBV25-1|TRBJ2-1|TRBD2|.
CASSRTSGNEQFF
TGTGCCAGCAGCCGAACTAGCGGGAATGAGCAGTTCTTC
>TRBV6-6|TRBJ2-2|TRBD2|few
CASRTGGVNTGELFF
TGTGCCAGCAGAACGGGAGGGGTAAACACCGGGGAGCTGTTTTTT
>TRBV5-1|TRBJ1-2|TRBD1|.
CASSLGTGGYGYTF
TGCGCCAGCAGCTTGGGGACAGGGGGTTATGGCTACACCTTC
>TRBV5-4|TRBJ2-7|TRBD2|few
CASSLRAGGYEQYF
TGTGCCAGCAGCCTCAGGGCGGGAGGCTACGAGCAGTACTTC
>TRBV2|TRBJ2-2|TRBD2|many
CASGLAGGPTGELFF
TGTGCCAGCGGGCTAGCGGGAGGGCCCACCGGGGAGCTGTTTTTT
>TRBV9|TRBJ1-1|TRBD1|once
CASSATGGAMNTEAFF
TGTGCCAGCAGCGCGACAGGGGGCGCGATGAACACTGAAGCTTTCTTT
>TRBV15|TRBJ1-2|.|medium-sized
CATSRDRGRGYGYTF
TGTGCCACCAGCAGAGATCGGGGCAGGGGCTATGGCTACACCTTC
>TRBV5-4|TRBJ2-2|.|once
CASSLEANTGELFF
TGTGCCAGCAGCTTGGAAGCGAACACCGGGGAGCTGTTTTTT
>TRBV5-4|TRBJ2-1|.|.
CASTGGGGSYNEQFF
TGTGCCAGCACGGGAGGGGGCGGATCCTACAATGAGCAGTTCTTC
>TRBV21-1|TRBJ1-1|.|.
CASSLKTGAGPYTEAFF
TGTGCCAGCAGCCTAAAGACTGGTGCGGGGCCCTACACTGAAGCTTTCTTT
>TRBV7-9|TRBJ2-1|TRBD2|.
CASSLGASGNEQFF
TGTGCCAGCAGCTTAGGGGCTAGCGGCAATGAGCAGTTCTTC
>TRBV14|TRBJ2-5|.|.
CASSQAVTQYF
TGTGCCAGCAGCCAAGCGGTGACCCAGTACTTC
>TRBV6-1|TRBJ2-1|TRBD2|.
CASSESPGGAYNEQFF
TGTGCCAGCAGTGAAAGTCCGGGAGGTGCCTACAATGAGCAGTTCTTC
>TRBV7-9|TRBJ2-3|TRBD2|once
CASSLAGGPKDTQYF
TGTGCCAGCAGCCTAGCGGGAGGGCCTAAAGATACGCAGTATTTT
>TRBV2|TRBJ2-1|.|.
CASRVAPWSYNEQFF
TGTGCCAGCAGGGTAGCGCCCTGGTCCTACAATGAGCAGTTCTTC
>TRBV4-3|TRBJ1-1|.|.
CASSRDTEAFF
TGCGCCAGCAGCCGCGACACTGAAGCTTTCTTT